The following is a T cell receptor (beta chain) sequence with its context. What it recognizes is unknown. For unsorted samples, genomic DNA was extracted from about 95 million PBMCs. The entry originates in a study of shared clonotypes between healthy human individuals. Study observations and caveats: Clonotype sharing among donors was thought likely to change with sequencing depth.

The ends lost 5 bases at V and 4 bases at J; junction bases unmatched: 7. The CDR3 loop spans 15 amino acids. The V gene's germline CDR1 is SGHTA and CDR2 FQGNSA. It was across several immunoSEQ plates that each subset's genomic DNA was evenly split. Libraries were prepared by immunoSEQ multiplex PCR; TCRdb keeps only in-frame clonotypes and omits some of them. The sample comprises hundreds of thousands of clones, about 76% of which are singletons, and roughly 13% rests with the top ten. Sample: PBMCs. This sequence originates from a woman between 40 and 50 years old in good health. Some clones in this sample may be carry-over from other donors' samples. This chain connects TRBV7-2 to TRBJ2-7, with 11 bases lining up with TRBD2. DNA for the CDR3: TGTGCCAGCAGCCCCTCTAGCGGGAGGTCGTACGAGCAGTACTTC. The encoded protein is CASSPSSGRSYEQYF. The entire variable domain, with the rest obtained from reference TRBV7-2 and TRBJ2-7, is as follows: GAGVSQSPSNKVTEKGKDVELRCDPISGHTALYWYRQSLGQGLEFLIYFQGNSAPDKSGLPSDRFSAERTGGSVSTLTIQRTQQEDSAVYLCASSPSSGRSYEQYFGPGTRLTVT.